Listed below are T cell receptor beta chains from one sample, sequenced in a study of post-analysis software for immune sequencing data. From the PCR reads, TCRdb called clonotypes with MiXCR, one entry per CDR3 protein. The sample carries 800,000 to 950,000 distinct CDR3 sequences, under 70% recorded once. The sample consisted of blood. These receptors came from a girl between 10 and 17 years old with multiple sclerosis. Both conserved end residues are trimmed from each CDR3. Each record gives: D gene, clone size, V gene, J gene, CDR3 protein. A D gene is named only where the DNA matches it firmly. Expanded clones are given a class, and other clones once, few, many or no size at all.

d_gene: .; abundance: .; v_gene: TRBV10-3; j_gene: TRBJ2-3; CDR3aa: ASKGALTQY
d_gene: TRBD2; abundance: once; v_gene: TRBV6-1; j_gene: TRBJ2-6; CDR3aa: ASFRGRLAGGGLRSGANVLT
d_gene: .; abundance: .; v_gene: TRBV6-5; j_gene: TRBJ2-1; CDR3aa: ASSLWRGWDEQF
d_gene: .; abundance: few; v_gene: TRBV7-2; j_gene: TRBJ2-7; CDR3aa: ASSFYDEQY
d_gene: .; abundance: few; v_gene: TRBV12-3/TRBV12-4; j_gene: TRBJ2-1; CDR3aa: ASSLWMNEQF
d_gene: TRBD2; abundance: .; v_gene: TRBV6-1; j_gene: TRBJ2-3; CDR3aa: ASTSAGTTADTQY
d_gene: .; abundance: .; v_gene: TRBV10-3; j_gene: TRBJ2-5; CDR3aa: AISGDRLAQY
d_gene: .; abundance: .; v_gene: TRBV7-8; j_gene: TRBJ1-2; CDR3aa: ASGPASGANYGYT
d_gene: .; abundance: few; v_gene: TRBV7-6; j_gene: TRBJ2-7; CDR3aa: ASSLVLQDEQY
d_gene: TRBD2; abundance: .; v_gene: TRBV12-3/TRBV12-4; j_gene: TRBJ2-1; CDR3aa: ASSRGLAGGRATYNEQF
d_gene: .; abundance: .; v_gene: TRBV24-1; j_gene: TRBJ2-5; CDR3aa: ATSDPGERDQETQY
d_gene: .; abundance: .; v_gene: TRBV20-1; j_gene: TRBJ2-5; CDR3aa: SAKPQETQY
d_gene: TRBD2; abundance: .; v_gene: TRBV29-1; j_gene: TRBJ2-7; CDR3aa: SVERTSGSSHEQY
d_gene: .; abundance: .; v_gene: TRBV7-3; j_gene: TRBJ2-1; CDR3aa: ASSLKAASRRKQF
d_gene: .; abundance: .; v_gene: TRBV20-1; j_gene: TRBJ2-7; CDR3aa: RARDPGLIVNEQY
d_gene: TRBD2; abundance: few; v_gene: TRBV3-1; j_gene: TRBJ2-3; CDR3aa: ASSPAAGADTQY
d_gene: .; abundance: .; v_gene: TRBV20-1; j_gene: TRBJ1-4; CDR3aa: SAYPGRLNEKLF
d_gene: TRBD1; abundance: .; v_gene: TRBV9; j_gene: TRBJ1-6; CDR3aa: ASSPRPGTGVTPLH
d_gene: .; abundance: few; v_gene: TRBV29-1; j_gene: TRBJ2-5; CDR3aa: STTQPPWQPETQY
d_gene: .; abundance: .; v_gene: TRBV25-1; j_gene: TRBJ1-2; CDR3aa: ASQTSKGGGYT
d_gene: TRBD1; abundance: .; v_gene: TRBV12-3/TRBV12-4; j_gene: TRBJ2-7; CDR3aa: ASSHGLGQGDAYEQY
d_gene: .; abundance: few; v_gene: TRBV7-9; j_gene: TRBJ2-7; CDR3aa: ASSSQVYEQY
d_gene: TRBD2; abundance: .; v_gene: TRBV2; j_gene: TRBJ2-7; CDR3aa: ASTTSPSYEQY
d_gene: TRBD1; abundance: .; v_gene: TRBV9; j_gene: TRBJ2-5; CDR3aa: ASSVEVMAGGQETQY
d_gene: .; abundance: few; v_gene: TRBV6-1; j_gene: TRBJ2-5; CDR3aa: ASTIDLYPETQY
d_gene: TRBD2; abundance: once; v_gene: TRBV3-1; j_gene: TRBJ2-1; CDR3aa: ASSLGTSVSSSYNEQF
d_gene: .; abundance: few; v_gene: TRBV6-1; j_gene: TRBJ1-4; CDR3aa: ASRLSYNEKLF
d_gene: .; abundance: once; v_gene: TRBV7-9; j_gene: TRBJ1-1; CDR3aa: ASSQEGKHTEAF